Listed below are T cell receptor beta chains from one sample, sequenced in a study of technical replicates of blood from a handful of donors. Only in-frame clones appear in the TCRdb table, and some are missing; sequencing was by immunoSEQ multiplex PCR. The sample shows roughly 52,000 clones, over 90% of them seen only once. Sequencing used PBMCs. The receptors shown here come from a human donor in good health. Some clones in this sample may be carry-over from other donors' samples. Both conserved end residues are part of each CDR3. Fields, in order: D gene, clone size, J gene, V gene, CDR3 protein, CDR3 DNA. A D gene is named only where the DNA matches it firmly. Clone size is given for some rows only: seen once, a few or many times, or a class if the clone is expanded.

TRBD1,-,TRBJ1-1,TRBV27,CASSSTTGRNTEAFF,TGTGCCAGCAGTTCAACGACAGGGAGGAACACTGAAGCTTTCTTT
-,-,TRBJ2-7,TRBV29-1,CSVEGHSYEQYF,TGCAGCGTTGAGGGCCACTCCTACGAGCAGTACTTC
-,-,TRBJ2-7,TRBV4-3,CASSQEAGSYEQYF,TGCGCCAGCAGCCAAGAAGCAGGTTCCTACGAGCAGTACTTC
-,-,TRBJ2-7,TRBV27,CASSVRVHEQYF,TGTGCCAGCAGTGTCAGGGTTCACGAGCAGTACTTC
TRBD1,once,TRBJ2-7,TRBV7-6,CASSFTGGGYEQYF,TGTGCCAGCAGCTTCACAGGGGGCGGTTACGAGCAGTACTTC
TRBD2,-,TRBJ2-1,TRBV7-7,CASSLTSGPYNEQFF,TGTGCCAGCAGCTTAACTAGCGGGCCCTACAATGAGCAGTTCTTC
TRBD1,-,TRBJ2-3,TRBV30,CAWSPGTEYTSDTQYF,TGTGCCTGGAGTCCCGGGACAGAGTACACCTCAGATACGCAGTATTTT
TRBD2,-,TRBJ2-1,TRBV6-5,CATRSGNLYNEQFF,TGTGCCACCCGAAGCGGGAACCTTTACAATGAGCAGTTCTTC
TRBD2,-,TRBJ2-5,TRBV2,CASSVVAGGRAETQYF,TGTGCCAGCAGTGTGGTGGCGGGGGGCAGGGCGGAGACCCAGTACTTC
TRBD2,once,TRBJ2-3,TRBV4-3,CASSPSGLAGADTQYF,TGCGCCAGCAGCCCGTCGGGACTAGCGGGAGCAGATACGCAGTATTTT
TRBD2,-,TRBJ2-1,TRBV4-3,CASSQEGTSSDLYEYNEQFF,TGCGCCAGCAGCCAAGAAGGGACTAGTAGTGATCTGTACGAGTACAATGAGCAGTTCTTC
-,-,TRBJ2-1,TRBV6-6,CASRASSYGNEQFF,TGTGCCAGCAGGGCCAGCAGTTACGGGAATGAGCAGTTCTTC
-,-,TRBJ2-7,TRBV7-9,CASSLMAAHEQYF,TGTGCCAGCAGCTTAATGGCGGCTCACGAGCAGTACTTC
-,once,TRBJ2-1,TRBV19,CASSGKRNNEQFF,TGTGCCAGTAGTGGGAAGCGGAACAATGAGCAGTTCTTC
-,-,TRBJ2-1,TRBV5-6,CASSLGRTTYNEQFF,TGTGCCAGCAGCTTAGGGAGAACCACCTACAATGAGCAGTTCTTC
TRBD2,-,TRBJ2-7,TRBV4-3,CASSQVTTSGSNEQYF,TGCGCCAGCAGCCAAGTAACAACTAGCGGGAGTAACGAGCAGTACTTC
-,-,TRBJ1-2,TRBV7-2,CASSLESGFDYGYTF,TGTGCCAGCAGCTTAGAGTCAGGGTTTGACTATGGCTACACCTTC
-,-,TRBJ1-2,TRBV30,CAWSHPGTGGYGYTF,TGTGCCTGGAGTCACCCTGGGACGGGGGGATATGGCTACACCTTC
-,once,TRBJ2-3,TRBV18,CASSPMGRITDTQYF,TGTGCCAGCTCACCGATGGGCAGGATCACAGATACGCAGTATTTT
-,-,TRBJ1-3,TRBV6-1,CASSDRTVRGNTIYF,TGTGCCAGCAGTGATAGGACAGTGAGAGGAAACACCATATATTTT
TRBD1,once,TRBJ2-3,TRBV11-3,CASSGQGQGAIADTQYF,TGTGCCAGCAGCGGCCAAGGACAGGGGGCGATAGCAGATACGCAGTATTTT
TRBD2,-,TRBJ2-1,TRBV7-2,CASSPGLALNEQFF,TGTGCCAGCAGCCCTGGACTAGCCCTGAATGAGCAGTTCTTC
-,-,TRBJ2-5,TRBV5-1,CASSPPGYQETQYF,TGCGCCAGCAGCCCCCCGGGGTACCAAGAGACCCAGTACTTC
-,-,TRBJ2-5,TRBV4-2,CASSQGGPGQGTQYF,TGTGCCAGCAGCCAAGGTGGACCGGGTCAGGGGACCCAGTACTTC
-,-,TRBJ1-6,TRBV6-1,CASSEGQNYNSPLHF,TGTGCCAGCAGTGAAGGACAGAACTATAATTCACCCCTCCACTTT